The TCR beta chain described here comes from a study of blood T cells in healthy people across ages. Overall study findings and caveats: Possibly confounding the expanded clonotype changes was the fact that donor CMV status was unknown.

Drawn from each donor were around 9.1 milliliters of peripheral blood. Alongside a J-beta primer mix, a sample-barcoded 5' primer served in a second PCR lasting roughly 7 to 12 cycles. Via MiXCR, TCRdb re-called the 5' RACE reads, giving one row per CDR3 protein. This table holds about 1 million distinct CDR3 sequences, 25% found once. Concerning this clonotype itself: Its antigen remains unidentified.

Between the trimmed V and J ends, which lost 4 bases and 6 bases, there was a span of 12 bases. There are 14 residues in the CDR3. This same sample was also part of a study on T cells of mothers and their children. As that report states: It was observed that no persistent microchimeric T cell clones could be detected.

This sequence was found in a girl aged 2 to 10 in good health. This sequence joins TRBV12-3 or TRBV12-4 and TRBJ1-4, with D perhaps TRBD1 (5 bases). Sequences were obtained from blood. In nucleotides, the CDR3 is TGTGCCAGCAGTTCGCCCGGAGGGGATGAAAAACTGTTTTTT. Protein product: CASSSPGGDEKLFF.